One sample yielded the 26 T cell receptor beta chains listed below, sequenced in a study of blood T cells in healthy people across ages. PCR was performed a second time for about 7 to 11 cycles using a sample-barcoded 5' primer and a J-beta primer mix. TCRdb itself ran the 5' RACE reads through MiXCR, one entry per CDR3 protein. The sample records about 1.7 million distinct CDR3 sequences, 28% being singletons. The source material was blood. Every receptor here comes from a woman in her twenties or thirties in good health.

The table lists this clonotype with a few counts. The chain employs TRBV6-1 and TRBJ2-6; D possibly corresponds to TRBD1 (6 bases). The germline V and J ends were trimmed by 8 bases and 2 bases, with 7 bases remaining between them. CDR3 length: 13 residues. The germline gives CDR1 MNHNS, CDR2 SASEGT. CDR3 DNA: TGTGCCAGCCAGGGGCCTGGGGCCAACGTCCTGACTTTC. Translating it yields CASQGPGANVLTF.

The V and J genes are TRBV18 and TRBJ1-1; no clear D. The CDR3 has 14 residues. V lost 2 bases and J 6 bases, leaving 13 bases between the germline ends. The germline V gene has CDR1 KGHSH and CDR2 LQKENI. The CDR3 region is CASSPESGSPEAFF. DNA of the CDR3: TGTGCCAGCTCACCAGAGAGCGGGTCTCCTGAAGCTTTCTTT.

The chain uses TRBV12-3 or TRBV12-4 and TRBJ1-2, with 8 bases identical to TRBD1. Trimming took 5 bases from V and 1 from J; bases not matched to a gene: 9. This CDR3 is 16 amino acids long. CDR3 sequence reads: CASSPRQGRYNYGYTF. DNA of the CDR3: TGTGCCAGCAGTCCCCGACAGGGGCGATATAACTATGGCTACACCTTC.

In its sample, this clonotype was seen a few times. This chain connects TRBV7-9 to TRBJ2-1; D uncertain. The length of the CDR3 is 15 residues. Germline values: CDR1 SEHNR, CDR2 FQNEAQ (reference sequence). Trimming removed 2 bases at V and 5 bases at J, with 13 bases between. The CDR3 nucleotides read TGTGCCAGCAGCTTAATTTCGGCACCGAACAATGAGCAGTTCTTC. It specifies CASSLISAPNNEQFF.

The V gene is TRBV9, the J gene TRBJ2-1; 7 bases line up with TRBD1. Trimming cost V 0 bases and J 2 bases; bases outside gene matches: 5. From germline, CDR1 is SGDLS and CDR2 YYNGEE. The CDR3 contains 16 residues. The DNA for the CDR3 is TGTGCCAGCAGCGTAGGAGGGGGCGTCCCCTACAATGAGCAGTTCTTC. This encodes CASSVGGGVPYNEQFF.

The table lists this clonotype with many counts. V is TRBV6-5 and J is TRBJ2-6, with TRBD1 identical over 8 bases. The germline gives CDR1 MNHEY, CDR2 SVGAGI. The CDR3 is 18 residues long. V dropped 0 bases and J dropped 2; count of bases not matched to a gene: 6. CDR3 sequence reads: CASSYSGTGRAGANVLTF. The CDR3 DNA is TGTGCCAGCAGTTACTCCGGGACAGGTCGCGCTGGGGCCAACGTCCTGACTTTC.

The chain couples TRBV18 to TRBJ1-6; D not resolved. Between the trimmed V and J ends, which lost 2 bases and 5 bases, there was a span of 4 bases. The germline V gene has CDR1 KGHSH and CDR2 LQKENI. The CDR3 loop spans 13 amino acids. This CDR3 is CASSPGDNSPLHF. The CDR3 nucleotides read TGTGCCAGCTCACCAGGGGATAATTCACCCCTCCACTTT.

V usage is TRBV21-1 and J usage is TRBJ2-7; TRBD1 is taken as the D call from the table, unchecked against the DNA. TRBV21-1 is tagged as a pseudogene. There are 17 residues in the CDR3. The CDR3 region has the DNA TGTGCCAGCAGCCCGCGGACAGGGAGGGTAAGCTCCTACGAGCAGTACTTC. Translation gives CASSPRTGRVSSYEQYF.

This chain uses TRBV30 with TRBJ2-5; D may match TRBD1 or TRBD2 (6 bases each). Germline CDR1 is GTSNPN and CDR2 is SVGIG (reference sequence). V was clipped by 4 bases and J by 11 bases, with 17 bases between them. The CDR3 has 12 amino acids. CDR3 protein: CAWIEGRGEQYF. The DNA for the CDR3 is TGTGCCTGGATTGAGGGTAGGGGGGAGCAGTACTTC. Combining the CDR3 with reference TRBV30 and TRBJ2-5 gives the whole variable domain SQTIHQWPATLVQPVGSPLSLECTVEGTSNPNLYWYRQAAGRGLQLLFYSVGIGQISSEVPQNLSASRPQDRQFILSSKKLLLSDSGFYLCAWIEGRGEQYFGPGTRLLVL.

This clonotype was counted at least ten times. V usage is TRBV20-1 and J usage is TRBJ2-5; 8 positions agree with TRBD2. This CDR3 has 16 residues. The germline V gene has CDR1 DFQATT and CDR2 SNEGSKA (reference sequence). V lost 6 bases, J lost 1 base, and 13 bases stayed unmatched. CDR3: CSASDLAAGGQETQYF. CDR3 nucleotides: TGCAGTGCCAGTGACTTGGCGGCGGGGGGCCAAGAGACCCAGTACTTC.

This clonotype was observed a few times. The chain has TRBV29-1 and TRBJ2-1; 12 bases map to TRBD2. This CDR3 contains 17 residues. With V trimmed by 7 bases and J by 5 bases, 15 bases remained unmatched. Germline V CDR1 and CDR2: SQVTM, ANQGSEA. CDR3: CSANGRTSGIRNNEQFF. DNA for the CDR3: TGCAGCGCCAACGGTCGGACTAGCGGGATACGTAACAATGAGCAGTTCTTC.

This clonotype came up a few times. The V gene is TRBV11-2, the J gene TRBJ2-5, with D uncertain. This CDR3 has 12 residues. V lost 5 bases and J lost 5, with 9 bases in between. Germline-derived CDR1 and CDR2 are SGHAT and FQNNGV. CDR3 sequence: CASSQESETQYF. The DNA for the CDR3 is TGTGCCAGCAGCCAAGAGAGCGAGACCCAGTACTTC.

This rearrangement joins TRBV29-1 to TRBJ1-1; 7 bases are a match to TRBD1. This CDR3 region has 14 residues. Germline CDR1 SQVTM, CDR2 ANQGSEA. V gave up 7 bases and J gave up 1 base; unmatched junction bases: 9. DNA of the CDR3: TGCAGCGCCGAGAAGGGACAGCAGAACACTGAAGCTTTCTTT. Protein product: CSAEKGQQNTEAFF.

In the case of this clonotype: One junction end does not reproduce the germline sequence, and a read error may be involved. This rearrangement joins TRBV3-1 to TRBJ2-4; 10 bases match TRBD2. This CDR3 is 17 amino acids long. Looked up from germline, CDR1 is LGHDT and CDR2 is YNNKEL (reference sequence). The DNA for the CDR3 is TGTGCCAACAGCCAAGATCGGGTGACTAGCGGGCTTTACGAGCGGTACTTC. It is translated as CANSQDRVTSGLYERYF.

V is TRBV6-5 and J is TRBJ1-1, with D perhaps TRBD1 (5 bases). V lost 7 bases, J lost 6 bases, and 15 bases lay in between. In germline, CDR1 is MNHEY, CDR2 SVGAGI. The CDR3 totals 13 residues. In DNA, the CDR3 is TGTGCCAGCATGAGAGGGGCGCGTTCTGAAGCTTTCTTT. This sequence encodes CASMRGARSEAFF.

There are a few counts of this clonotype. The V call is TRBV11-2, the J call TRBJ2-4; 8 bases are shared with TRBD2. Germline CDR1 is SGHAT and CDR2 is FQNNGV. V trimming: 2 bases; J trimming: 6 bases; junction bases outside the gene matches: 6. This CDR3 has 15 residues. CDR3 nucleotides: TGTGCCAGCAGCTTAAGCGGGAGCGGGACAAACATTCAGTACTTC. This codes for CASSLSGSGTNIQYF.

This clonotype was counted between two and nine times. The chain couples TRBV20-1 to TRBJ2-3; D might be TRBD2 (6 bases). CDR3 size: 14 residues. V was pared by 3 bases and J by 6 bases, with 16 bases between. In germline, CDR1 is DFQATT, CDR2 SNEGSKA (reference sequence). The CDR3 is CSASPDYRGDTQYF. Here the CDR3 DNA reads TGCAGTGCTAGTCCGGACTACCGTGGGGATACGCAGTATTTT.

The table lists this clonotype with a few counts. The gene calls are TRBV10-2 and TRBJ2-7, with 10 bases lining up with TRBD2. Germline CDR1 WSHSY, CDR2 SAAADI. The V and J ends lost 5 bases and 3 bases, in that order; junction bases with no gene match: 4. The CDR3 contains 14 residues. In DNA, the CDR3 is TGCGCCAGCAGTAGCGGGGGGGTTCTCTACGAGCAGTACTTC. Its protein product is CASSSGGVLYEQYF.

This chain joins TRBV20-1 and TRBJ2-5; no clear D. The CDR3 consists of 14 residues. Trimming removed 0 bases at V and 2 bases at J, with 10 bases between. Germline V lookup: CDR1 DFQATT, CDR2 SNEGSKA (reference sequence). In nucleotides, the CDR3 is TGCAGTGCTAGAGATCTTGGCTCACAAGAGACCCAGTACTTC. Amino acids: CSARDLGSQETQYF.

This clonotype occurred a few times. The chain links TRBV25-1 to TRBJ2-5; TRBD2 is a possible D gene (6 bases). The CDR3 consists of 14 residues. Germline V gene sequence: CDR1 MGHDK, CDR2 SYGVNS. Trimming left V 8 bases short and J 2 bases short, with 15 bases between. CDR3 loop: CASVEEGGQETQYF. CDR3 coding DNA: TGTGCCAGCGTAGAGGAGGGAGGACAAGAGACCCAGTACTTC.

This chain links TRBV11-2 with TRBJ2-7, with D uncertain. With 4 bases removed from V and 5 bases from J, the gap between germline ends came to 18 bases. The CDR3 contains 15 residues. The germline CDR1 and CDR2 sequences are SGHAT and FQNNGV. The CDR3, as DNA: TGTGCCAGCAGCTCGATAGGTGTAGAAAGCGACGAGCAGTACTTC. Protein: CASSSIGVESDEQYF.

V usage is TRBV12-3 or TRBV12-4 and J usage is TRBJ2-3, with D hard to call. The CDR3 loop spans 14 amino acids. Between the trimmed V and J ends, which lost 3 bases and 2 bases, there was a span of 9 bases. CDR3 protein: CASSLVEYTDTQYF. CDR3 nucleotides: TGTGCCAGCAGTTTGGTCGAATACACAGATACGCAGTATTTT.

This clonotype came up a few times. This chain joins TRBV5-1 and TRBJ2-5, with D possibly TRBD2 on 6 matching bases. Germline-derived CDR1 and CDR2 are SGHRS and YFSETQ. Trimming removed 8 bases at V and 2 bases at J, with 19 bases between. This CDR3 contains 15 residues. In nucleotides, the CDR3 is TGCGCCAGTTGTCTCGGGCTAGCGAGTCAAGAGACCCAGTACTTC. Encoded protein: CASCLGLASQETQYF.

A few counts support this clonotype. This sequence joins TRBV7-2 and TRBJ2-1; a weak D match, TRBD1 (6 bases). The germline V gene encodes CDR1 SGHTA and CDR2 FQGNSA. The V end was cut by 7 bases, the J end by 7 bases, with 14 bases between. The CDR3 contains 13 residues. The CDR3: CASTVRGGNEQFF. CDR3 sequence (DNA): TGTGCCAGCACCGTCCGAGGGGGAAATGAGCAGTTCTTC.

The rearrangement uses TRBV2 and TRBJ2-1; 10 nucleotides align to TRBD2. The CDR3 extends over 15 amino acids. CDR1 is SNHLY and CDR2 is FYNNEI in the germline V gene. The junction had 11 bases not matched to a gene; V was cut back by 6 bases and J by 9 bases. The chain's CDR3 is CASRALAGARGEQFF. The CDR3 nucleotides are TGTGCCAGCAGAGCCCTAGCGGGGGCAAGGGGTGAGCAGTTCTTC.

This sequence joins TRBV6-1 and TRBJ2-5; tentatively, D is TRBD1 (7 bases). Trimming removed 4 bases from V and 4 bases from J, with 19 bases in between. Looked up from germline, CDR1 is MNHNS and CDR2 is SASEGT. This CDR3 contains 16 residues. The CDR3 nucleotides are TGTGCCAGCAGTGTCGCGTTTAGGAGGGGGCTAGAGACCCAGTACTTC. Translating it yields CASSVAFRRGLETQYF.